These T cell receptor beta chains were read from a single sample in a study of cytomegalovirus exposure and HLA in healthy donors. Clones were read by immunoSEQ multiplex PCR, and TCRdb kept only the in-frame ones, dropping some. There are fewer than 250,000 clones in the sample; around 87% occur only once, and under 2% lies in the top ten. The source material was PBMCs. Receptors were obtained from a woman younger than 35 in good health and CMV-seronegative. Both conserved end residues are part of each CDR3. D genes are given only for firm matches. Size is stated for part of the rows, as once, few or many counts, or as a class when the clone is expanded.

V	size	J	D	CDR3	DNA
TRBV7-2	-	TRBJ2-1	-	CASSLGTEYNEQFF	TGTGCCAGCAGCTTAGGGACAGAATACAATGAGCAGTTCTTC
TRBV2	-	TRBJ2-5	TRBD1	CASSEATGRGETQYF	TGTGCCAGCAGTGAAGCGACAGGGCGAGGAGAGACCCAGTACTTC
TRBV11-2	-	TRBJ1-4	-	CASSLGGGATNEKLFF	TGTGCCAGCAGCTTAGGGGGAGGCGCAACTAATGAAAAACTGTTTTTT
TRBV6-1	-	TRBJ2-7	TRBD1	CASSLIGTGPNEQYF	TGTGCCAGCAGTCTTATTGGGACAGGCCCTAACGAGCAGTACTTC
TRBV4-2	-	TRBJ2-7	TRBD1	CASSQEGQGAYEQYF	TGTGCCAGCAGCCAAGAAGGACAGGGGGCCTACGAGCAGTACTTC
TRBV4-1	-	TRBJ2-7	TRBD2	CASSQEGRGGGSSYEQYF	TGCGCCAGCAGCCAAGAAGGACGAGGCGGGGGGAGCTCCTACGAGCAGTACTTC
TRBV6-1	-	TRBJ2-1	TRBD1	CASRTGVDEQFF	TGTGCCAGCAGGACAGGGGTGGATGAGCAGTTCTTC
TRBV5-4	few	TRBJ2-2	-	CASSQRGANTGELFF	TGTGCCAGCAGCCAACGGGGAGCGAACACCGGGGAGCTGTTTTTT
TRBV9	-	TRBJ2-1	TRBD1	CASSVFPGQGVNEQFF	TGTGCCAGCAGCGTGTTCCCGGGACAGGGGGTGAATGAGCAGTTCTTC
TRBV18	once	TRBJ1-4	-	CASSPVSTNEKLFF	TGTGCCAGCTCACCCGTATCAACTAATGAAAAACTGTTTTTT
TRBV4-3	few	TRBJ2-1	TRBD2	CASSQDGTSGYNEQFF	TGCGCCAGCAGCCAAGACGGGACTAGCGGCTACAATGAGCAGTTCTTC
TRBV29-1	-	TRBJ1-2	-	CSVGGVQGHGYTF	TGCAGCGTTGGGGGGGTCCAGGGACATGGCTACACCTTC
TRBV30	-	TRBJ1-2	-	CAWYHRGIYGYTF	TGTGCCTGGTATCATCGGGGGATATATGGCTACACCTTC
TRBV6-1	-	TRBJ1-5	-	CASSEVGGSGGFSQHF	TGTGCCAGCAGTGAAGTGGGGGGAAGTGGGGGGTTTTCCCAGCATTTT
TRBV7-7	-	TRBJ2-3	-	CASSQKDGNTREKLTSTDTQYF	TGTGCTAGCAGCCAAAAAGACGGGAACACCCGAGAAAAATTAACTAGCACAGATACGCAGTATTTT
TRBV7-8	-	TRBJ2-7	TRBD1	CASSLMGQGGGEQYF	TGTGCCAGCAGCTTAATGGGACAGGGAGGTGGCGAGCAGTACTTC
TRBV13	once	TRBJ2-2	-	CASSLESSGELFF	TGTGCCAGCAGCTTAGAGAGTTCCGGGGAGCTGTTTTTT
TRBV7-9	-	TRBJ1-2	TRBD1	CACPTGTANYGYTF	TGTGCCTGCCCAACCGGGACAGCTAACTATGGCTACACCTTC
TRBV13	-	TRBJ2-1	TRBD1	CASSLGQGVVWRNEQFF	TGTGCCAGCAGCTTAGGTCAGGGGGTCGTATGGAGGAATGAGCAGTTCTTC
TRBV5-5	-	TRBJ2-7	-	CASSPSSYEQYF	TGTGCCAGCAGCCCGAGCTCCTACGAGCAGTACTTC
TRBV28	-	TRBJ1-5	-	CATSWQVSNQPQHF	TGTGCCACCTCTTGGCAGGTTAGCAATCAGCCCCAGCATTTT
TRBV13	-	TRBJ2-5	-	CASSPNRGGSETQYF	TGTGCCAGCAGCCCAAACAGGGGGGGTAGCGAGACCCAGTACTTC
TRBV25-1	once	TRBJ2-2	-	CASSEPSPADTGELFF	TGTGCCAGCAGTGAGCCATCACCGGCGGACACCGGGGAGCTGTTTTTT
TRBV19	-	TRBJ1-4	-	CASSPRTATNEKLFF	TGTGCCAGTAGTCCCCGCACAGCAACTAATGAAAAACTGTTTTTT
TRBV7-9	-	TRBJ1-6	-	CASMAQGGSPLHF	TGTGCCAGCATGGCCCAAGGGGGTTCACCCCTCCACTTT
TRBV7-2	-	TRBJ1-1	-	CASSLQAPGTEAFF	TGTGCCAGCAGCTTACAGGCCCCGGGGACTGAAGCTTTCTTT
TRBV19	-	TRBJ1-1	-	CASSIGITENTEAFF	TGTGCCAGTAGTATAGGTATCACAGAGAACACTGAAGCTTTCTTT
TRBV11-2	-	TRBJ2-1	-	CASSSTGYEQFF	TGTGCCAGCAGCTCAACAGGGTATGAGCAGTTCTTC
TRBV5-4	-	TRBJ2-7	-	CASSSAGLWEQYF	TGTGCCAGCAGCTCTGCGGGTCTCTGGGAGCAGTACTTC
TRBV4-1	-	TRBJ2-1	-	CASSQGTRAEQFF	TGCGCCAGCAGCCAGGGTACTAGGGCTGAGCAGTTCTTC
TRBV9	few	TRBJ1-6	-	CASSVRANRANSPLHF	TGTGCCAGCAGCGTAAGGGCGAACAGGGCCAATTCACCCCTCCACTTT
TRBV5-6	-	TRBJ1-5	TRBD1	CASSLGQSLSNQPQHF	TGTGCCAGCAGCCTGGGACAGTCCTTGAGCAATCAGCCCCAGCATTTT
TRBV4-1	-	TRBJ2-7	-	CASSQGAGSYEQYF	TGCGCCAGCAGCCAAGGGGCAGGGTCCTACGAGCAGTACTTC
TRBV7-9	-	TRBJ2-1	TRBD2	CAGGGSRYNEQFF	TGTGCCGGCGGGGGGTCCCGCTACAATGAGCAGTTCTTC
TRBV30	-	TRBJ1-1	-	CAWLEVTEAFF	TGTGCCTGGTTGGAGGTCACTGAAGCTTTCTTT
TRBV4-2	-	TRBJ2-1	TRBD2	CASSQVGLAGRNSRDNEQFF	TGTGCCAGCAGCCAAGTGGGACTAGCGGGACGGAATTCCCGTGACAATGAGCAGTTCTTC
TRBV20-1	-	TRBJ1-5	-	CSAREEEPQHF	TGCAGTGCTAGGGAGGAGGAGCCCCAGCATTTT
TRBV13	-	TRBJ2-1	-	CASSLLAPYNEQFF	TGTGCCAGCAGCCTTCTAGCCCCCTACAATGAGCAGTTCTTC
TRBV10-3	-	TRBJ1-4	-	CAIKEAANEKLFF	TGTGCCATCAAAGAGGCCGCTAATGAAAAACTGTTTTTT
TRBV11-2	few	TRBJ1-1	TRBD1	CASSFDRVGTEAFF	TGTGCCAGCAGCTTCGACAGGGTGGGCACTGAAGCTTTCTTT
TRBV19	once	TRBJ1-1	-	CASSPVSDTEAFF	TGTGCCAGTAGTCCAGTTTCCGACACTGAAGCTTTCTTT
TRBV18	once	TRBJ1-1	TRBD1	CASSPALLTGGGTEAFF	TGTGCCAGCTCACCGGCTCTTCTGACAGGGGGCGGCACTGAAGCTTTCTTT
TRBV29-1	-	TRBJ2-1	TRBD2	CSVDPGLAGAYNEQFF	TGCAGCGTTGACCCCGGACTAGCGGGAGCCTACAATGAGCAGTTCTTC
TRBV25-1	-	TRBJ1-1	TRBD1	CASSVRDRGTEAFF	TGTGCCAGCAGTGTGCGGGACAGAGGCACTGAAGCTTTCTTT
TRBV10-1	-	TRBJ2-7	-	CASRAGRRIATSSYEQYF	TGCGCCAGCAGGGCGGGACGGAGGATAGCGACTAGCTCCTACGAGCAGTACTTC
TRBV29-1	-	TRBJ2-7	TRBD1	CSVGRQGVTYEQYF	TGCAGCGTTGGCCGACAGGGGGTGACTTACGAGCAGTACTTC
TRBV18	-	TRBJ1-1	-	CASSLGGNTEAFF	TGTGCCAGCTCCCTCGGAGGGAACACTGAAGCTTTCTTT
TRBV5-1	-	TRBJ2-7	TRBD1	CASSRQGDYEQYF	TGCGCCAGCAGCCGACAGGGGGACTACGAGCAGTACTTC
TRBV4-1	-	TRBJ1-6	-	CASSRSTGGLDNSPLHF	TGCGCCAGCAGCCGGTCAACGGGGGGATTGGATAATTCACCCCTCCACTTT
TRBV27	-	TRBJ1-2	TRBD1	CASSRAGTGNYGYTF	TGTGCCAGCAGCAGAGCCGGGACAGGGAACTATGGCTACACCTTC
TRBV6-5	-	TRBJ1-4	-	CASSRTRTNEKLFF	TGTGCCAGCAGTAGGACTCGAACTAATGAAAAACTGTTTTTT
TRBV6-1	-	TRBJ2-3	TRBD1	CASETGSTDTQYF	TGTGCCAGCGAGACAGGGAGCACAGATACGCAGTATTTT
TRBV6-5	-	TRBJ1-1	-	CASSSTVSNTEAFF	TGTGCCAGCAGTTCGACAGTGTCGAACACTGAAGCTTTCTTT
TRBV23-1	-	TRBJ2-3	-	CASSQSRRRTDTQYF	TGCGCCAGCAGTCAATCCCGGAGGAGGACAGATACGCAGTATTTT